This T cell receptor beta chain was profiled in a study of beta chain features in type 1 diabetes. Study results and limitations: Equally in patients and controls, shorter templates might have been favored by PCR.

The CDR3 loop spans 14 amino acids. Per the germline V gene, CDR1 is MNHNS and CDR2 is SASEGT. V dropped 4 bases and J dropped 5 bases, with 15 bases sitting between them. With respect to this clone: What it binds is not known.

Expressed TCRB transcripts were sequenced after all isolated RNA was converted to cDNA. Naive, central memory and regulatory T cell samples yielded about 4 million reads on average. Data came from immunoSEQ multiplex PCR; TCRdb stores just in-frame clones and leaves some out. This sample has 900,000 or so clones, with around a sixth found just once. The material sequenced was naive CD4+ T cells from blood. This TCR was recovered from a woman aged 18-29 years in good health. This chain joins TRBV6-1 and TRBJ2-7, with unresolved D. CDR3 DNA sequence: TGTGCCAGCAGTGCCATCCTGAGGCAGAACGAGCAGTACTTC. Residues: CASSAILRQNEQYF.